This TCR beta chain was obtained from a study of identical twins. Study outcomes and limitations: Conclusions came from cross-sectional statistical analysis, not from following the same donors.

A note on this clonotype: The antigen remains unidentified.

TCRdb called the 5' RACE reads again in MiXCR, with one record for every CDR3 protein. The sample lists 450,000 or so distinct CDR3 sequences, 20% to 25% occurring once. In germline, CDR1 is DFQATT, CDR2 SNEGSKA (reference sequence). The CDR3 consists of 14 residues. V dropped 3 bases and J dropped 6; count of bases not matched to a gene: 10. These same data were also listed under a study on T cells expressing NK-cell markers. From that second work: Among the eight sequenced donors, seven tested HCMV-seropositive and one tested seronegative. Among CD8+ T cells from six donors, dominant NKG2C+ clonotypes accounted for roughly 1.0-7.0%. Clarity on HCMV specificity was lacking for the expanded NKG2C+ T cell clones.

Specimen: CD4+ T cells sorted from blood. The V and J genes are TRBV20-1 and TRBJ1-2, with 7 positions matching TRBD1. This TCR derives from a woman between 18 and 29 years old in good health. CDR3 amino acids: CSARVGGALDGYTF. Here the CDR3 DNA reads TGCAGTGCTAGGGTAGGGGGCGCATTGGATGGCTACACCTTC.